A single sample is the source of the 29 T cell receptor beta chains below, sequenced in a study of T cells in Graves' hyperthyroidism and ophthalmopathy. There were TCR beta CDR3 regions amplified from RNA transcripts. First-round RT-PCR with HTBI primers amplified the TCR CDR3 region. TCRdb processed the multiplex PCR reads anew with MiXCR; each CDR3 protein has one entry. This table holds roughly 500,000 distinct CDR3 sequences, roughly a quarter found once. Material for sequencing was blood. Source of these receptors: a woman in her twenties or thirties with Graves' ophthalmopathy.

The V call is TRBV12-3 or TRBV12-4, the J call TRBJ2-2; 8 bases map to TRBD1. J was trimmed by 1 base and V by 6 bases; bases with no gene match: 7. The CDR3 extends over 16 amino acids. This CDR3 is CASRPGTGMNTGELFF. The CDR3 DNA reads TGTGCCAGCAGGCCTGGGACAGGCATGAACACCGGGGAGCTGTTTTTT.

This clonotype was counted many times. The V call is TRBV30, the J call TRBJ2-7; a possible D gene is TRBD1 (5 bases). The ends were cut back, 3 bases at V and 2 bases at J, with 11 bases in the middle. CDR1 and CDR2 from the germline V gene are GTSNPN and SVGIG (reference sequence). The CDR3 runs 13 residues. CDR3 sequence reads: CAWSRQGPYEQYF. The CDR3 nucleotides read TGTGCCTGGAGCCGGCAGGGTCCCTACGAGCAGTACTTC.

The sample holds many counts of this clonotype. The chain uses TRBV10-3 and TRBJ2-5; D gene unclear. Per the germline V gene, CDR1 is ENHRY and CDR2 is SYGVKD. V shed 2 bases and J shed 2 bases, with 12 bases lying between them. This CDR3 has 15 residues. CDR3 nucleotides: TGTGCCATCAGTGAGCCGACGACCAGACAAGAGACCCAGTACTTC. Its translation: CAISEPTTRQETQYF.

Only a few counts were recorded for this clonotype. V and J are TRBV5-1 and TRBJ2-7, with D uncertain. The CDR3 is made up of 10 amino acids. The V end lost 5 bases, the J end lost 5 bases, and 5 bases lay between the germline ends. Germline loops: CDR1 SGHRS, CDR2 YFSETQ. The CDR3 nucleotides are TGCGCCAGCAGGCCGGACGAGCAGTACTTC. Translating gives CASRPDEQYF.

This clonotype was recorded many times. The chain has TRBV20-1 and TRBJ2-7; possibly TRBD2 for D (7 bases). This CDR3 contains 16 residues. Germline loops: CDR1 DFQATT, CDR2 SNEGSKA (reference sequence). Trimming stripped 2 bases from V and 1 base from J, with 18 bases between. CDR3 sequence: CSARRLGGGRSYEQYF. CDR3 nucleotide sequence: TGCAGTGCTAGAAGGTTGGGGGGCGGGAGATCCTACGAGCAGTACTTC.

The rearrangement uses TRBV9 and TRBJ1-5, with D uncertain. The CDR3 loop spans 13 amino acids. CDR1 SGDLS and CDR2 YYNGEE come from the germline V gene. Trimming took 3 bases from V and 4 from J, leaving 8 bases between them. Here the CDR3 DNA reads TGTGCCAGCAGCGCCCGTGATAATCAGCCCCAGCATTTT. Its protein product is CASSARDNQPQHF.

This clonotype was counted once. The genes are TRBV6-1 and TRBJ1-5; tentatively, D is TRBD1 (6 bases). The CDR3 extends over 15 amino acids. Germline V gene data show CDR1 as MNHNS and CDR2 as SASEGT. Trimming shortened V by 5 bases and J by 5 bases, and 16 bases separated the two germline ends. The CDR3 region has the DNA TGTGCCAGCAGTCCATTTTCGGGGGGCGATCAGCCCCAGCATTTT. Translating it yields CASSPFSGGDQPQHF.

This clonotype was recorded at least ten times. The chain couples TRBV12-3 or TRBV12-4 to TRBJ1-2, with 9 bases matching TRBD1. V was clipped by 4 bases and J by 6 bases; unmatched bases: 3. The CDR3 runs to 13 residues. DNA of the CDR3: TGTGCCAGCAGTTCGACAGGGGGAGATGGCTACACCTTC. The encoded protein is CASSSTGGDGYTF.

This clonotype was observed at least ten times. The J gene is TRBJ2-6, the V gene TRBV7-2; D is possibly TRBD2 (5 bases). The germline CDR1 and CDR2 sequences are SGHTA and FQGNSA. The V gene lost 3 bases and the J gene lost 2 bases, with 8 bases spanning the gap. The length of the CDR3 is 15 residues. CDR3 in DNA: TGTGCCAGCAGCTTCGAGGGTACTGGGGCCAACGTCCTGACTTTC. Encoded protein: CASSFEGTGANVLTF.

The CDR3: CASSYNLKPTEAFF. For the CDR3, the DNA is TGTGCCAGCAGTTATAATCTCAAGCCCACCGAAGCTTTCTTT. V is TRBV6-5 and J is TRBJ1-1; no reliable D call. The V end was cut by 3 bases, the J end by 8 bases, with 16 bases between. The CDR3 contains 14 residues. Germline CDR1 MNHEY, CDR2 SVGAGI.

Many counts were recorded for this clonotype. A much larger clone differs by one base, so this may be a read error. This chain connects TRBV12-3 or TRBV12-4 to TRBJ2-2; no definite D call. This CDR3 region has 11 residues. V was trimmed by 4 bases and J by 6 bases, leaving 3 bases between them. The CDR3 loop is CASSSSGELFF. In DNA, the CDR3 is TGTGCCAGCAGTTCCTCCGGGGAGCTGTTTTTT.

The chain recombines TRBV20-1 with TRBJ2-7; tentatively, D is TRBD1 (6 bases). The V gene lost 1 base and the J gene lost 3 bases, with 10 bases spanning the gap. This CDR3 has 13 amino acids. The germline V gene has CDR1 DFQATT and CDR2 SNEGSKA (reference sequence). The chain's CDR3 is CSARVGAVYEQYF. The CDR3, as DNA: TGCAGTGCTAGAGTGGGGGCAGTCTACGAGCAGTACTTC.

J is TRBJ2-7 and V is TRBV2, with TRBD1 identical over 7 bases. Germline V lookup: CDR1 SNHLY, CDR2 FYNNEI. After removal of 10 bases from V and 3 bases from J, the junction contained 6 bases not matched to a gene. The CDR3 spans 12 residues. CDR3 region: CATGTVHYEQYF. The CDR3 DNA is TGTGCCACTGGGACAGTCCACTACGAGCAGTACTTC.

The table lists this clonotype with many counts. The chain combines TRBV12-3 or TRBV12-4 with TRBJ1-2; TRBD1 matches at 8 bases. J lost 4 bases, V lost 3 bases, and 1 base had no gene match. The CDR3 runs to 13 residues. CDR3 amino acids: CASSLTGVYGYTF. The CDR3 region has the DNA TGTGCCAGCAGTTTGACAGGGGTCTATGGCTACACCTTC.

The chain employs TRBV12-3 or TRBV12-4 and TRBJ2-2; D unclear. CDR3 size: 14 residues. Between the trimmed V and J ends, which lost 1 base and 4 bases, there was a span of 7 bases. In DNA, the CDR3 is TGTGCCAGCAGTTTAGTGGAACTCACCGGGGAGCTGTTTTTT. Translating it yields CASSLVELTGELFF.

There are a few counts of this clonotype. The chain carries TRBV20-1 and TRBJ1-1; D possibly corresponds to TRBD1 (6 bases). Germline V lookup: CDR1 DFQATT, CDR2 SNEGSKA (reference sequence). The V gene lost 3 bases and the J gene lost 2 bases, with 10 bases spanning the gap. The CDR3 runs to 13 residues. This CDR3 reads CSASWTANTEAFF. In nucleotides, the CDR3 is TGCAGTGCTAGTTGGACAGCAAACACTGAAGCTTTCTTT.

This clonotype was counted ten times or more. The chain has TRBV7-2 and TRBJ2-7, with TRBD2 matching over 11 bases. The CDR3 is made up of 16 amino acids. CDR1 is SGHTA, CDR2 FQGNSA, per germline. With 1 base clipped from V and 9 bases from J, the junction kept 11 bases outside the gene matches. The CDR3 region has the DNA TGTGCCAGCAGCTTAGGCGGGACTAGCGGCCCTCGGGGGCAGTACTTC. Encoded protein: CASSLGGTSGPRGQYF.

As for this clonotype: Just one base apart from a much larger clone, this may be a read error. The V gene is TRBV27, the J gene TRBJ1-3; D unclear. Looked up from germline, CDR1 is MNHEY and CDR2 is SMNVEV (reference sequence). The CDR3 runs 16 residues. Trimming pared 6 bases from V and 0 bases from J, leaving 15 bases between. CDR3 nucleotide sequence: TGTGCCAGCAGGACTCCGCACGGCAGCTCTGGAAACACCATATATTTT. Translated: CASRTPHGSSGNTIYF.

V is TRBV6-1 and J is TRBJ1-2, with D unresolved. CDR3 length equals 14 residues. The V gene lost 2 bases and the J gene lost 8 bases, with 15 bases spanning the gap. CDR1 and CDR2 (germline): MNHNS, SASEGT. In DNA, the CDR3 is TGTGCCAGCAGTGAAACTTCGGGCGTTGGGGGCTACACCTTC. It yields the protein CASSETSGVGGYTF.

This clonotype occurred many times. The chain has TRBV10-3 and TRBJ1-5; 7 bases are a match to TRBD1. Trimming at V came to 9 bases and at J to 5 bases, leaving 13 bases not matched to a gene. Germline values: CDR1 ENHRY, CDR2 SYGVKD. There are 15 residues in the CDR3. As DNA, the CDR3 is TGTGCCATATGGACAGGTGAGAGTGTGGATCAGCCCCAGCATTTT. Translated: CAIWTGESVDQPQHF.

The rearrangement links TRBV28 to TRBJ2-4; 11 bases fit TRBD2. The germline V gene has CDR1 MDHEN and CDR2 SYDVKM. The CDR3 spans 15 residues. Germline trimming cut 2 bases from V and 11 bases from J; bases unmatched to any gene: 8. The CDR3 protein is CASSLAASGGNVQYF. The CDR3 DNA is TGTGCCAGCAGTTTAGCGGCTAGCGGGGGGAACGTTCAGTACTTC.

This chain connects TRBV12-3 or TRBV12-4 to TRBJ1-1; D unresolved. The CDR3 is 11 amino acids. The V and J ends lost 7 bases and 3 bases respectively, with 6 bases between them. DNA of the CDR3: TGTGCCAGCACCCGGGACACTGAAGCTTTCTTT. Protein sequence: CASTRDTEAFF.

This clonotype has a count of ten or more. The chain joins TRBV4-1 to TRBJ2-5; the match to TRBD1 covers 8 bases. The germline V gene has CDR1 MGHRA and CDR2 YSYEKL. V lost 3 bases, J lost 0 bases, and 12 bases stayed unmatched. There are 18 residues in the CDR3. CDR3 coding DNA: TGCGCCAGCAGCCATTCTGCCCGGGACAGGTCGTACCAAGAGACCCAGTACTTC. Translating it yields CASSHSARDRSYQETQYF.

This clonotype was observed at least ten times. The V gene is TRBV10-3, the J gene TRBJ1-1, with 9 bases lining up with TRBD1. The CDR3 has 14 amino acids. The V gene's germline CDR1 is ENHRY and CDR2 SYGVKD. The V gene end was trimmed by 8 bases and the J gene end by 0 bases; junction bases not matched to a gene: 4. The CDR3 is CAIRQGEMNTEAFF. For the CDR3, the DNA is TGTGCCATCCGACAGGGGGAAATGAACACTGAAGCTTTCTTT.

A word on this clonotype: It is likely a read error, because the conserved phenylalanine at the end of the CDR3 is missing. V is TRBV12-3 or TRBV12-4 and J is TRBJ1-2; the D gene is possibly TRBD1 (6 bases). Trimming stripped 6 bases from V and 6 bases from J, with 14 bases between. CDR3 size: 13 residues. CDR3 loop: CASSSTGRDGYTL. Written as DNA, the CDR3 is TGTGCCAGCAGCTCCACAGGGAGGGATGGCTACACCCTC.

The sample holds many counts of this clonotype. In nucleotides, the CDR3 is TGCAGTGCCCCGACAGGGGGCCCCACTGAAGCTTTCTTT. It codes for CSAPTGGPTEAFF. The chain is built from TRBV20-1 and TRBJ1-1; 10 bases match TRBD1. Germline V gene sequence: CDR1 DFQATT, CDR2 SNEGSKA (reference sequence). CDR3 length equals 13 residues. The V segment lost 6 bases and the J segment 4 bases; nucleotides outside the gene matches: 5.

The sample holds many counts of this clonotype. The chain combines TRBV2 with TRBJ1-1; the D is unclear. Trimming shortened V by 0 bases and J by 5 bases, and 13 bases separated the two germline ends. Germline CDR1 and CDR2: SNHLY and FYNNEI. This CDR3 is 15 amino acids long. CDR3 DNA: TGTGCCAGCAGTGAAGCGCTTCATGCCCTAACTGAAGCTTTCTTT. Amino acids: CASSEALHALTEAFF.

This clonotype was observed many times. The J gene is TRBJ2-5, the V gene TRBV11-2; unclear D gene. V lost 2 bases, J lost 0 bases, and 10 bases lay in between. The length of the CDR3 is 15 residues. CDR1 SGHAT and CDR2 FQNNGV come from the germline V gene. CDR3 region: CASSLSAEYQETQYF. DNA for the CDR3: TGTGCCAGCAGCTTATCGGCCGAGTACCAAGAGACCCAGTACTTC.

Ten or more counts support this clonotype. The chain couples TRBV28 to TRBJ1-5, with a tentative D call TRBD1 (6 bases). Germline V gene lookup returns CDR1 MDHEN and CDR2 SYDVKM. The V and J ends lost 6 bases and 5 bases respectively, with 17 bases between them. CDR3 length equals 15 residues. CDR3 DNA: TGTGCCAGCAGCCTTCAACTCAGGGGATATCAGCCCCAGCATTTT. Residues: CASSLQLRGYQPQHF. Looking up the rest from reference TRBV28 and TRBJ1-5 gives the full variable domain: DVKVTQSSRYLVKRTGEKVFLECVQDMDHENMFWYRQDPGLGLRLIYFSYDVKMKEKGDIPEGYSVSREKKERFSLILESASTNQTSMYLCASSLQLRGYQPQHFGDGTRLSIL.